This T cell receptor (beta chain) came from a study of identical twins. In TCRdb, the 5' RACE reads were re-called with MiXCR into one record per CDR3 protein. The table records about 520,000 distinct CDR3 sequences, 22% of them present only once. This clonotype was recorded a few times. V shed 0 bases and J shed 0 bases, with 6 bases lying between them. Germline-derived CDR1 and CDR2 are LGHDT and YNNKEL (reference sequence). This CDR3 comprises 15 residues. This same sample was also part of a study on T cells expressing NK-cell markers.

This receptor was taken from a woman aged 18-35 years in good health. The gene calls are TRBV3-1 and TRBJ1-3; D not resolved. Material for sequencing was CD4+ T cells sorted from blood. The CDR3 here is CASSQDGLSGNTIYF. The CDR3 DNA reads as TGTGCCAGCAGCCAAGACGGACTCTCTGGAAACACCATATATTTT.